This T cell receptor (beta chain) appears in the sequencing data of a study of T cell responses to AZD1222 COVID-19 vaccine (TCRdb year 2021). Some background on the complete study: TCR sequencing was performed for roughly 250 trial participants, of whom 200 to 220 were given two doses of AZD1222 and roughly 25 were given two doses of MenACWY control vaccine. Trial participants were enrolled by age into 18-55, 56-69 and 70-plus year subgroups, with roughly 150, 30 and 60 TCR-sequenced participants respectively.

The CDR3 regions of human TCRbeta chains were analyzed by immunosequencing. The authors' pipeline ran thus. Repertoire TCRs were checked for matches against a reference library of SARS-CoV-2-specific TCRs that had been generated using the MIRA antigen-specificity platform. Breadth was defined as the fraction of unique TCRs that were SARS-CoV-2-associated, and depth was defined as the fraction of total T cells that were SARS-CoV-2-associated. Using the MIRA data, each spike-specific TCR was assigned both to the spike region to which the TCR was reactive and to a CD4 or CD8 class. Log10-transformed breadth and depth values were compared by one-way ANOVA with Sidak's multiple comparisons tests. Entries here come from immuneACCESS through TCRdb and include only in-frame sequences with V and J called. Some clones fail to appear in such tables; in the studies checked, an unresolved V gene covers under half of the shortfall, and the cause of the remainder is unknown. V and J calls and clone size follow that table, whereas D and trimming were derived from the DNA. This sample holds over 110,000 clones; around nine tenths were observed only once. Together, the top ten hold around 10% of the sample.

In the case of this clone: Its antigen target is currently unknown. Per-nucleotide qualities are absent, and no much larger clonotype sits a single base away.

The research as a whole found: In the small 56-69-year group, the increase in depth fell short of significance, most likely because of low power. The whole spike protein was spanned by vaccine-associated CD4 TCRs, and dominant responses were seen in regions 160-218 and 743-854. Reportedly, close to half of the unique spike-specific TCRs recognized epitopes lying outside the regions that are mutated in the B.1.351 and B.1.1.7 variants. Because no samples from the day 14 peak response were available, repertoires could be characterized only after the peak T cell response. Participants were mostly white British, with more females than males. The authors suggested clonal diversity may have been underestimated. Conclusions about previously exposed vaccinees were limited because only a handful of AZD1222 recipients were SARS-CoV-2 seropositive at baseline. After two AZD1222 doses, both the breadth and the depth of spike-specific TCRs were significantly higher than at day 0 and than in MenACWY recipients.

V is reduced by 5 bases and J by 2 bases, leaving a spacing of 7 bases between them. The CDR3 sequence holds 14 residues, the cysteine and phenylalanine included. Just CDR3 DNA is preserved here, 42 bases in frame from base 1. The germline V gene sets CDR1 to MNHEY and CDR2 to SVGEGT. This sample's time point label indicates: about 28 days (+/-7) after the second vaccine dose. AZD1222 recipients whose second dose came at about 4 weeks and those whose second dose came at about 12 weeks were combined into one group, since spike-specific TCR depth and breadth did not differ between the two schedules. The vaccinee samples were drawn from two UK trials, COV001 and COV002, one of which was a single-blind randomized controlled phase 2/3 trial testing AZD1222 (ChAdOx1 nCoV-19) in healthy adults. For TCRbeta chain sequencing, PBMC samples were collected from trial participants at day 0 and at day 28 after the second dose.

The sequence derives from an adult who received the AZD1222 COVID-19 vaccine. The input for sequencing was peripheral blood, taken 28 days after the second AZD1222 dose. The sequence joins TRBV6-2 or TRBV6-3 to TRBJ2-6; no confident D gene assignment can be made. The nucleotides read TGTGCCAGCAGTGACATAGCTGGGGCCAACGTCCTGACTTTC. This gives the protein CASSDIAGANVLTF.